This T cell receptor beta chain was retrieved from a study of technical replicates of blood from a few donors. Sequenced by immunoSEQ multiplex PCR; TCRdb stores in-frame clones only, minus some. The sample yields 80,000 to 90,000 clones, roughly 94% seen once. Germline V gene data show CDR1 as MNHEY and CDR2 as SMNVEV (reference sequence). There are 18 residues in the CDR3. Trimming pared 2 bases from V and 1 base from J, leaving 21 bases between. Sample: T cells isolated from PBMCs. The V call is TRBV27, the J call TRBJ2-7; D is perhaps TRBD2 (6 bases). The sequence came from a human donor in good health. CDR3 DNA sequence: TGTGCCAGCAGTTTAGGTATCCGCTCGGGGGTGGGATCCTACGAGCAGTACTTC. This sequence encodes CASSLGIRSGVGSYEQYF.